This TCR beta chain is drawn from a study of OX40 agonist ivuxolimab in advanced cancers. Study in general: Partial responses were seen in three patients, one with hepatocellular carcinoma and two with cutaneous melanoma. Findings of the study overall: In general, CD8+ T cells held more expanded clones than CD4+ did, on average. Undetermined was the antigen specificity of the expanded peripheral T cells.

A word on this clone: Its antigen is not identified.

Germline loops: CDR1 SNHLY, CDR2 FYNNEI. V gave up 10 bases and J gave up 2 bases, with 23 bases separating them. The CDR3 is 16 residues long. Profiling relied on immunoSEQ multiplex PCR, and the TCRdb table lists in-frame clones only, not all of them. Here the sample spans about 80,000 clones, about nine tenths being singletons. It was autoimmune disease history or systemic immunosuppression that excluded patients. This sequence was found in an adult with an advanced solid tumor such as melanoma, head and neck, liver or kidney cancer. The material sequenced was CD4+ or CD8+ T cells sorted from blood, taken in a trial of the OX40 agonist ivuxolimab. The rearrangement joins TRBV2 to TRBJ2-5, with a possible D match to TRBD2 (5 bases). CDR3 bases: TGTGCCACCACAATTCGGACTGGATCCTTACAAGAGACCCAGTACTTC. It specifies CATTIRTGSLQETQYF.